Following are 20 T cell receptor beta chains from one sample sequenced in a study of graft-versus-host responses after intestinal transplantation. The assay was immunoSEQ multiplex PCR, and TCRdb's table has in-frame clones only and misses some. The sample includes approximately 99,000 clones, 85% to 95% seen only once; the top ten take about 0.07%. These receptors have no identified antigens. Sequencing used unstimulated CD8+ T cells sorted from spleen or lymph node cells, obtained before transplant. The receptors here all came from a human donor who was the organ donor for an intestinal transplant.

This chain joins TRBV9 and TRBJ2-2, with 10 bases that match TRBD2. The CDR3 contains 18 residues. The junction had 8 bases not matched to a gene; V was cut back by 0 bases and J by 3 bases. The germline V gene has CDR1 SGDLS and CDR2 YYNGEE. DNA of the CDR3: TGTGCCAGCAGCGTAGCCCTTACTAGCGGGGATGACACCGGGGAGCTGTTTTTT. Translating it yields CASSVALTSGDDTGELFF.

V and J are TRBV2 and TRBJ2-5, with TRBD1 identical over 7 bases. After removal of 6 bases from V and 5 bases from J, the junction contained 6 bases not matched to a gene. Germline-derived CDR1 and CDR2 are SNHLY and FYNNEI. The CDR3 runs to 13 residues. CDR3 protein: CASSHWDSETQYF. As DNA, the CDR3 is TGTGCCAGCAGCCATTGGGACAGTGAGACCCAGTACTTC.

The rearrangement links TRBV4-1 to TRBJ2-5; TRBD2 matches at 9 bases. The trim removed 0 bases at V and 2 bases at J, leaving 4 bases unmatched. The CDR3 covers 16 residues. From germline, CDR1 is MGHRA and CDR2 YSYEKL. This CDR3 is CASSQETSGSQETQYF. DNA of the CDR3: TGCGCCAGCAGCCAAGAAACTAGCGGGTCGCAAGAGACCCAGTACTTC.

The rearrangement joins TRBV9 to TRBJ2-1, with D perhaps TRBD1 (5 bases). Germline lookup yields CDR1 SGDLS and CDR2 YYNGEE. The CDR3 consists of 15 residues. The ends were cut back, 0 bases at V and 6 bases at J, with 13 bases in the middle. CDR3 nucleotide sequence: TGTGCCAGCAGCGTAGAAGGGGTTTGGGGCAATGAGCAGTTCTTC. This gives the protein CASSVEGVWGNEQFF.

About this clone itself: Because the CDR3's place on the DNA is in doubt, the DNA is left out and the CDR3 is given as listed by TCRdb. This chain connects TRBV6-6 to TRBJ1-1. 15 amino acids form the CDR3, both terminal residues included. The germline V gene encodes CDR1 MNHNY and CDR2 SVGAGI (reference sequence). The CDR3 sequence is CASSNSVRGADKAFF.

The rearrangement links TRBV10-3 to TRBJ1-1; D gene unclear. Trimming left V 2 bases short and J 11 bases short, with 9 bases between. This CDR3 has 11 residues. Per the germline V gene, CDR1 is ENHRY and CDR2 is SYGVKD. For the CDR3, the DNA is TGTGCCATCAGTGAGGCTCACGGGGCTTTCTTT. It is translated as CAISEAHGAFF.

The V and J genes are TRBV7-6 and TRBJ2-3, with D possibly TRBD1 on 5 matching bases. Germline CDR1 and CDR2: SGHVS and FNYEAQ. CDR3 size: 18 residues. V dropped 3 bases and J dropped 0 bases, with 19 bases sitting between them. Here the CDR3 DNA reads TGTGCCAGCAGCTTCGTAAAGGAGAGTGGGGCTAGCACAGATACGCAGTATTTT. This translates into CASSFVKESGASTDTQYF.

This clone has a handful of counts. The chain carries TRBV5-6 and TRBJ1-1; possibly TRBD1 for D (6 bases). Trimming pared 6 bases from V and 6 bases from J, leaving 21 bases between. CDR3 length equals 15 residues. Germline V CDR1 and CDR2: SGHDT, YYEEEE. CDR3 DNA: TGTGCCAGCAACAGACACAGGGAGTATTCCTCTGAAGCTTTCTTT. This sequence encodes CASNRHREYSSEAFF.

The chain links TRBV18 to TRBJ2-1; tentative D call: TRBD1 (6 bases). Germline values: CDR1 KGHSH, CDR2 LQKENI. V was clipped by 3 bases and J by 3 bases, with 15 bases between them. CDR3 length: 16 residues. The CDR3 region has the DNA TGTGCCAGCTCACCTCCTCCGGGACACATCTACAATGAGCAGTTCTTC. Its translation is CASSPPPGHIYNEQFF.

This chain uses TRBV11-3 with TRBJ2-5; D may be TRBD2 (5 bases). Per the germline V gene, CDR1 is SGHNT and CDR2 is YENEEA. The CDR3 is 16 residues long. V shed 0 bases and J shed 4 bases, with 15 bases lying between them. As DNA, the CDR3 is TGTGCCAGCAGCTTAGAGAGGGCCCCTCTTGGAGAGACCCAGTACTTC. Translation: CASSLERAPLGETQYF.

This rearrangement joins TRBV10-3 to TRBJ2-1, with D maybe TRBD1 (7 bases). The CDR3 totals 14 residues. Looked up from germline, CDR1 is ENHRY and CDR2 is SYGVKD. Trimming shortened V by 6 bases and J by 7 bases, and 16 bases separated the two germline ends. The CDR3 DNA follows: TGTGCCATCAGAGCAGGGGGGTATAGGAATGAGCAGTTCTTC. Protein sequence: CAIRAGGYRNEQFF.

This sequence joins TRBV13 and TRBJ2-3, with D unresolved. V lost 1 base, J lost 8 bases, and 4 bases lay in between. Germline V CDR1 and CDR2: PRHDT, FYEKMQ (reference sequence). This CDR3 region has 11 residues. The chain's CDR3 is CASSLDSTQYF. In DNA form, the CDR3 reads TGTGCCAGCAGCTTAGACAGTACGCAGTATTTT. The full variable domain, rest sourced from reference TRBV13 and TRBJ2-3, is AAGVIQSPRHLIKEKRETATLKCYPIPRHDTVYWYQQGPGQDPQFLISFYEKMQSDKGSIPDRFSAQQFSDYHSELNMSSLELGDSALYFCASSLDSTQYFGPGTRLTVL.

This chain links TRBV19 with TRBJ2-3, with TRBD1 matching over 12 bases. V lost 2 bases and J lost 7; bases outside the gene matches: 10. The CDR3 length is 17 residues. Germline V gives CDR1 LNHDA, CDR2 SQIVND (reference sequence). As DNA, the CDR3 is TGTGCCAGTAGTATAACTCCGGGACAGGGGGCGACCAATACGCAGTATTTT. Its translation is CASSITPGQGATNTQYF.

The V call is TRBV19, the J call TRBJ1-2; D gene uncertain. The CDR3 extends over 14 amino acids. CDR1 and CDR2 from the germline V gene are LNHDA and SQIVND (reference sequence). V lost 7 bases, J lost 0 bases, and 12 bases lay in between. CDR3 in DNA: TGTGCCAGTAACCAGGAAATCACTAACTATGGCTACACCTTC. Encoded protein: CASNQEITNYGYTF.

The V and J genes are TRBV6-5 and TRBJ2-4, with TRBD1 as a possible D gene (6 bases). CDR1 MNHEY and CDR2 SVGAGI come from the germline V gene. The CDR3 is made up of 12 amino acids. V was clipped by 7 bases and J by 7 bases, with 11 bases between them. As DNA, the CDR3 is TGTGCCAGCATCGACAGGCACAACATTCAGTACTTC. Translated: CASIDRHNIQYF.

J is TRBJ2-3 and V is TRBV9, with a possible D match to TRBD2 (7 bases). V lost 0 bases and J 4 bases, leaving 12 bases between the germline ends. The CDR3 is 15 residues long. Germline V gene lookup returns CDR1 SGDLS and CDR2 YYNGEE. The CDR3 spells CASSVVGGAPDTQYF. DNA for the CDR3: TGTGCCAGCAGCGTAGTGGGGGGGGCCCCAGATACGCAGTATTTT.

This chain links TRBV10-2 with TRBJ2-7, with a tentative D call TRBD1 (6 bases). V shed 1 base and J shed 0 bases, with 25 bases lying between them. This CDR3 spans 20 amino acids. CDR1 WSHSY and CDR2 SAAADI come from the germline V gene. CDR3 sequence reads: CASSEFSMFQGIRFSYEQYF. CDR3 coding DNA: TGCGCCAGCAGTGAGTTTTCTATGTTTCAGGGGATCCGCTTCTCCTACGAGCAGTACTTC.

The chain recombines TRBV7-7 with TRBJ2-7, with D perhaps matching TRBD1 (6 bases). The CDR3 has 21 amino acids. The V end lost 1 base, the J end lost 4 bases, and 32 bases lay between the germline ends. In germline, CDR1 is SSHAT, CDR2 FNYEAQ (reference sequence). The CDR3 DNA sequence: TGTGCCAGCAGCTTAGTTTGTCCCTATTGCCCTCACACAGGGATCCTTTACGAGCAGTACTTC. Its translation is CASSLVCPYCPHTGILYEQYF.

This clone was seen more than once but under ten times. V usage is TRBV4-1 and J usage is TRBJ2-7; tentatively, D is TRBD2 (5 bases). Trimming cost V 0 bases and J 3 bases, with 12 bases left between them. The CDR3 is 15 amino acids. Germline V gives CDR1 MGHRA, CDR2 YSYEKL. The CDR3 region has the DNA TGCGCCAGCAGCCAAGAACCCCAGGAGGACTACGAGCAGTACTTC. Translation gives CASSQEPQEDYEQYF.

The V gene is TRBV7-9, the J gene TRBJ2-3; 7 nucleotides match TRBD2. There are 15 residues in the CDR3. The trim removed 4 bases at V and 0 bases at J, leaving 4 bases unmatched. The germline CDR1 and CDR2 sequences are SEHNR and FQNEAQ (reference sequence). DNA for the CDR3: TGTGCCAGCAGCTCTCCGGGACTAAGCACAGATACGCAGTATTTT. Amino acids: CASSSPGLSTDTQYF.